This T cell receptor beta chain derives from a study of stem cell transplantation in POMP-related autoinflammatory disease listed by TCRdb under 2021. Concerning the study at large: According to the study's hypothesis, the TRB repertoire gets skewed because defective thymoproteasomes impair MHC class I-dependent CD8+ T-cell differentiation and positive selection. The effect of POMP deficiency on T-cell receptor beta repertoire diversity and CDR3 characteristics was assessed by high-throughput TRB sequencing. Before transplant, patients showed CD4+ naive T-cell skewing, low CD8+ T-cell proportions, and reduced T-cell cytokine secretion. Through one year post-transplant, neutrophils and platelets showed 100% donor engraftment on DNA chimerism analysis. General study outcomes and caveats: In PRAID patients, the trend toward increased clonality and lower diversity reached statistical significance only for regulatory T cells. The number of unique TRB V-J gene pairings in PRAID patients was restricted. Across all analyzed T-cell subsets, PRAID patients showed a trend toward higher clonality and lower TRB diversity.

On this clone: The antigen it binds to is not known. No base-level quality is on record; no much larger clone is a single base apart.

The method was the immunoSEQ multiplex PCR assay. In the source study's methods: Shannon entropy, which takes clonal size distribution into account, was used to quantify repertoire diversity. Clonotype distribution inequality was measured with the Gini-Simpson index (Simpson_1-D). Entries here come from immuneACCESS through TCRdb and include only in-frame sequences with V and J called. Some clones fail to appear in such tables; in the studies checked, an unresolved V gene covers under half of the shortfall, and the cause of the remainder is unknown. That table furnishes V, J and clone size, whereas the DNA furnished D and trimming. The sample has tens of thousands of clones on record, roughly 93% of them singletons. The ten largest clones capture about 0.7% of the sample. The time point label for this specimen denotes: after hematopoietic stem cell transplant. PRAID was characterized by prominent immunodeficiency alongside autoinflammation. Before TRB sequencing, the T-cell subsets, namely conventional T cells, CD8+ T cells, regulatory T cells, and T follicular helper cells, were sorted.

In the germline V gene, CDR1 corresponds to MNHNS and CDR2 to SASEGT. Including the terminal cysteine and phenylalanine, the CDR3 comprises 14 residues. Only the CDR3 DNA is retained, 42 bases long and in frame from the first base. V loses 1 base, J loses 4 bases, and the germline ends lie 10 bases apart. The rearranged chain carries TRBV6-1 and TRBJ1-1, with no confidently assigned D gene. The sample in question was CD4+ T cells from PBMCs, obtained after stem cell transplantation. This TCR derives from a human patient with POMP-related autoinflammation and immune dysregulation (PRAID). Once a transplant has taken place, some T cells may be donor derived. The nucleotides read TGTGCCAGCAGTGAAGAGGGCCCAGTCACTGAAGCTTTCTTT. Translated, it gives CASSEEGPVTEAFF.